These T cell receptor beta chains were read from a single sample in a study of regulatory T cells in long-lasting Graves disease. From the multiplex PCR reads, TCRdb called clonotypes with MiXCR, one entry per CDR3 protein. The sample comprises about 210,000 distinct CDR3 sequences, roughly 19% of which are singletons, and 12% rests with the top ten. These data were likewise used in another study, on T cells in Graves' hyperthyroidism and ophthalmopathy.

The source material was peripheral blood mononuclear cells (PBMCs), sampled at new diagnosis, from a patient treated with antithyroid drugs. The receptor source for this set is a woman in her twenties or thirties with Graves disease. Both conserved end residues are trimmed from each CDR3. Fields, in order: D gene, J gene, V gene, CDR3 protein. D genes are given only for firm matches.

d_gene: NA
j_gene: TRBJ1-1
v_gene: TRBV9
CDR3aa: ASSVGSTPTEAF

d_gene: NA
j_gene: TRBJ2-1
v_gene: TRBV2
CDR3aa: ASSGTTGQEQF

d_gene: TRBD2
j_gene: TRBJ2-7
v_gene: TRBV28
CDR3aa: ASSPWLAGGSLSYEQY

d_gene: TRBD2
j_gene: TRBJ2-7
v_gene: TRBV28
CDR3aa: ASSLGQREVPYEQY

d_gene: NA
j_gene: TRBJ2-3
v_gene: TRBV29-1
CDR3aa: SGKRGVTDTQY

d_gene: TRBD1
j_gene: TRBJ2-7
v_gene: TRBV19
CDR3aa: ASQDRGYEQY

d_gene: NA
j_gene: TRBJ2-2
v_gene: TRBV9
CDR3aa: ASSVEGIGTGELF

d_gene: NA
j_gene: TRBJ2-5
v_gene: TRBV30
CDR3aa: AWAHTEETQY

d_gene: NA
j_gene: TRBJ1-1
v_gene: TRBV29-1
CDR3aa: SALFGTEAF

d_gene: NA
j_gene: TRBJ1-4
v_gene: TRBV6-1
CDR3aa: ASRGRGATNEKLF

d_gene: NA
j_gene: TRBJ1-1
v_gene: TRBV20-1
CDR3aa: SARVGATAARGAF

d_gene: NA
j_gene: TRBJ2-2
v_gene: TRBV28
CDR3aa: ASSLLPQTGELF

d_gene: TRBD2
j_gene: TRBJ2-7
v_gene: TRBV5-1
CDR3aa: ASSLVGLVNNEQY

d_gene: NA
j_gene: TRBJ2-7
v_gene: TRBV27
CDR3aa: ASSSGRISYEQY

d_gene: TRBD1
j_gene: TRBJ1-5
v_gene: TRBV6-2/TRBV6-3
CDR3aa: ASSRQGAGQPQH

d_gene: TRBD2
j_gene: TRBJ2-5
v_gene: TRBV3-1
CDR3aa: ASSRGLAGVLETQY

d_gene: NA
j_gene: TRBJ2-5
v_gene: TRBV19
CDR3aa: ASSMRAKETQY

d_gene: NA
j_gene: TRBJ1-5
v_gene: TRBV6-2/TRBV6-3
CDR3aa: ASSYSIQPQH

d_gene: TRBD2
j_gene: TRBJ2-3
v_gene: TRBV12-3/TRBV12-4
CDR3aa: ASTVAGAADTQY

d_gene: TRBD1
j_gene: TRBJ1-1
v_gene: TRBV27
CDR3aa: ASSLVGQGAYYTEAF

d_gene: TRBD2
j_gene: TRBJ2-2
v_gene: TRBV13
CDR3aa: ASSSGGLASGELF

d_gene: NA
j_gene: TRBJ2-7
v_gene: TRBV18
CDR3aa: ASSPPGYDLASYEQY

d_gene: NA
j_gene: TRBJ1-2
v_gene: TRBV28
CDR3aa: ASSPYGTDYGYT

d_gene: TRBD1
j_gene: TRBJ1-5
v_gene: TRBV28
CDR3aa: ASSLTGDNQPQH

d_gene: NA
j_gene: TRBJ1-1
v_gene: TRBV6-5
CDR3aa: ASSYSGYNTEAF

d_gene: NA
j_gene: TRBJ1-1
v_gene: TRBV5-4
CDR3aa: ASSLPGMNTEAF

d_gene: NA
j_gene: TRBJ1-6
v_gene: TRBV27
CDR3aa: ASSFGQPGSPLH

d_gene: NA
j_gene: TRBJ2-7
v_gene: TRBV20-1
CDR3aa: SASREYYEQY

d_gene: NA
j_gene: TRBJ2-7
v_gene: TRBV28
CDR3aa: ASSLISGTLSYEQY

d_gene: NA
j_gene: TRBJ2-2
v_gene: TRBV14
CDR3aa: ASSQDLAGELF

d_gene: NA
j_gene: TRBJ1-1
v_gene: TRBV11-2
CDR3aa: ASSAQFRYMNTEAF

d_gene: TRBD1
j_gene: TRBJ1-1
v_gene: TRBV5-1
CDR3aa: ASSGLGQENTEAF

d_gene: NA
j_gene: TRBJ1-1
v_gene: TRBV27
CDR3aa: ASSLFAGLRVDTEAF

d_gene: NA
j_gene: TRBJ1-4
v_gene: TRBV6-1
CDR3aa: ASSERGRGGSNLSLREKLF

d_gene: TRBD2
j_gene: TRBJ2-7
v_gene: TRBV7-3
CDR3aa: ANRLAVHYEQY

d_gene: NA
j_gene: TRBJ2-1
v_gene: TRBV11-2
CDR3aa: ASRENGNEQF

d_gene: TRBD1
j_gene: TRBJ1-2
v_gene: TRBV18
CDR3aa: ASSPGQVYGYT

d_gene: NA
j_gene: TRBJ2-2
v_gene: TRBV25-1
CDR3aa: ASSDLGRGDTGELF

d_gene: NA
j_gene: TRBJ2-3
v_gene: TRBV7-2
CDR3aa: ASSPYVDTQY

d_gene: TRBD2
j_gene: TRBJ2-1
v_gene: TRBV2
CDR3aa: ASRTGTSGRNEQF

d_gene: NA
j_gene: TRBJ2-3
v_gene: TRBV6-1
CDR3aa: ASTSRGGPSTDTQY

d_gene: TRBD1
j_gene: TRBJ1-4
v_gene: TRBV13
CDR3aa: ASSPTGFEKLF

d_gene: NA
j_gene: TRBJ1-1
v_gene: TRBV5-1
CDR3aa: ASSTSGGETEAF

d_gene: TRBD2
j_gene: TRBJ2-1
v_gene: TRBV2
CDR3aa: ASSLRRVAGMSYNEQF

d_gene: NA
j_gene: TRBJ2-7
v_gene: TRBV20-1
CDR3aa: SARVVGTSSYEQY

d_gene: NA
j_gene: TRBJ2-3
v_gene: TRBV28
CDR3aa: ASSSYGGPLGTDTQY

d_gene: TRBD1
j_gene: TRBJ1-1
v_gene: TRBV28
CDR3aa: ASSLPGQGTEAF

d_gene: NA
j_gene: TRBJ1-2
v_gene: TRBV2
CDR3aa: ASSQGSNYGYT

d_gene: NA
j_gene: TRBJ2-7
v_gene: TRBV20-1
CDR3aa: SANRGPYEQY